This T cell receptor beta chain was found in a study of blood T cell repertoires in COVID-19. CDR1 is LNHDA, CDR2 SQIVND, per germline (reference sequence). The CDR3 runs to 17 residues. V was clipped by 4 bases and J by 4 bases; unmatched bases: 12. Profiled with immunoSEQ multiplex PCR; TCRdb holds only in-frame clones, not every one. The table includes hundreds of thousands of clones, about 83% detected once. Cohort allocation depended upon clinical history that participants reported. For recovered donors of Cohort 3, there were two negative PCRs, clearance, or symptom resolution. Sequencing input: PBMCs or T cells enriched from blood (not recorded which). The receptor comes from a woman aged 35 to 49 who had recovered from COVID-19. The V and J genes are TRBV19 and TRBJ1-1, with 10 positions matching TRBD1. The CDR3 reads CASSTYSGTGVRTEAFF. CDR3 DNA sequence: TGTGCCAGTAGTACGTACTCCGGGACAGGGGTACGCACTGAAGCTTTCTTT.